This passage covers 20 T cell receptor beta chains from one sample sequenced in a study of blood T cell repertoires in COVID-19. Using immunoSEQ multiplex PCR, the repertoire was profiled, and TCRdb retains in-frame clones only, with some absent. The sample contains a few hundred thousand clones, 75% to 90% of which appear only once. Specimen: PBMCs or T cells enriched from blood (not recorded which). These receptors were taken from a woman between 45 and 60 years old who had recovered from COVID-19.

The V gene is TRBV7-9, the J gene TRBJ2-7; 10 bases are a match to TRBD1. Trimming cost V 2 bases and J 6 bases; bases outside gene matches: 7. This CDR3 region has 15 residues. Germline assignment: CDR1 SEHNR and CDR2 FQNEAQ (reference sequence). The CDR3 region is CASSLWGDRGSEQYF. The CDR3 DNA reads as TGTGCCAGCAGCTTATGGGGGGACAGGGGAAGCGAGCAGTACTTC.

This chain connects TRBV3-1 (or the pseudogene TRBV3-2) to TRBJ1-5; TRBD1 agrees at 7 bases. Trimming at V came to 2 bases and at J to 2 bases, leaving 0 bases not matched to a gene. CDR3 size: 14 residues. Germline V gene data show CDR1 as LGHDT and CDR2 as YNNKEL (reference sequence). The DNA of the CDR3 is TGTGCCAGCAGCCAACAGGGGGGCAATCAGCCCCAGCATTTT. This codes for CASSQQGGNQPQHF.

The chain couples TRBV4-2 to TRBJ1-1; D is unclear. Per the germline V gene, CDR1 is LGHNA and CDR2 is YNFKEQ. This CDR3 region has 12 residues. V was cut by 3 bases and J by 3 bases, with 5 bases left in between. The CDR3 protein is CASSQRDTEAFF. In DNA form, the CDR3 reads TGTGCCAGCAGCCAGCGCGACACTGAAGCTTTCTTT.

The chain has TRBV2 and TRBJ1-2, with D uncertain. CDR3 length equals 14 residues. Germline CDR1 reads SNHLY; CDR2 reads FYNNEI. Trimming stripped 2 bases from V and 0 bases from J, with 7 bases between. DNA for the CDR3: TGTGCCAGCAGTGAAACAGCCTCTAACTATGGCTACACCTTC. Translating gives CASSETASNYGYTF.

The chain employs TRBV19 and TRBJ2-7; 12 nucleotides align to TRBD1. This CDR3 contains 14 residues. The V and J ends lost 3 bases and 6 bases, in that order; junction bases with no gene match: 3. Germline CDR1 reads LNHDA; CDR2 reads SQIVND (reference sequence). The CDR3 region has the DNA TGTGCCAGTAGTATCGGGACAGGGGGCAGCGAGCAGTACTTC. This codes for CASSIGTGGSEQYF.

V and J are TRBV14 and TRBJ1-6; D gene unclear. The CDR3 is 15 residues long. Germline V CDR1 and CDR2: SGHDN, FVKESK. Trimming shortened V by 6 bases and J by 4 bases, and 13 bases separated the two germline ends. The chain's CDR3 is CASRSTASYNSPLHF. CDR3 DNA: TGTGCCAGCAGAAGCACTGCCTCATATAATTCACCCCTCCACTTT.

This chain uses TRBV6-2 or TRBV6-3 with TRBJ1-2; 10 bases match TRBD1. V dropped 2 bases and J dropped 13; count of bases not matched to a gene: 7. Germline V gene sequence: CDR1 MNHEY, CDR2 SVGEGT. This CDR3 comprises 13 residues. The CDR3 nucleotides read TGTGCCAGCAGTTACGACAGGGGGCTCATCTTCACCTTC. Protein: CASSYDRGLIFTF.

CDR3 DNA sequence: TGTGCCACCAGTGATTTTGGGACAGCCATAAGCTCCTACAATGAGCAGTTCTTC. Translated: CATSDFGTAISSYNEQFF. V usage is TRBV24-1 and J usage is TRBJ2-1; TRBD1 matches at 7 bases. The CDR3 runs to 18 residues. Germline CDR1 and CDR2: KGHDR and SFDVKD. The ends lost 1 base at V and 0 bases at J; junction bases unmatched: 8.

This clone was observed once. The V and J genes are TRBV30 and TRBJ1-1; 7 nucleotides line up with TRBD1. Germline CDR1 GTSNPN, CDR2 SVGIG (reference sequence). V lost 2 bases to trimming and J lost 5 bases; unmatched junction nucleotides: 5. This CDR3 is 13 amino acids long. The CDR3 sequence: CAWSQTGLTEAFF. In DNA, the CDR3 is TGTGCCTGGAGTCAGACAGGGCTTACTGAAGCTTTCTTT.

V and J are TRBV10-3 and TRBJ1-2, with no clear D. CDR1 ENHRY and CDR2 SYGVKD come from the germline V gene. Trimming removed 0 bases from V and 3 bases from J, with 8 bases in between. There are 14 residues in the CDR3. The chain's CDR3 is CAISESSSDYGYTF. In nucleotides, the CDR3 is TGTGCCATCAGTGAGTCGAGCAGCGACTATGGCTACACCTTC.

This chain connects TRBV3-1 (or the pseudogene TRBV3-2) to TRBJ2-7, with a possible D match to TRBD1 (5 bases). The ends were cut back, 3 bases at V and 2 bases at J, with 14 bases in the middle. The germline gives CDR1 LGHDT, CDR2 YNNKEL (reference sequence). The CDR3 runs to 15 residues. The CDR3, as DNA: TGTGCCAGCAGCCACAGACCAAGGACACCCTACGAGCAGTACTTC. Translated, it gives CASSHRPRTPYEQYF.

The J gene is TRBJ2-1, the V gene TRBV30; 7 bases line up with TRBD2. This CDR3 is built from 16 residues. With V trimmed by 1 base and J by 7 bases, 13 bases remained unmatched. The germline CDR1 and CDR2 sequences are GTSNPN and SVGIG (reference sequence). DNA of the CDR3: TGTGCCTGGAGTGCTATTGGGGCGGGGGTACATAATGAGCAGTTCTTC. Translated, it gives CAWSAIGAGVHNEQFF. The full variable domain, rest sourced from reference TRBV30 and TRBJ2-1, is SQTIHQWPATLVQPVGSPLSLECTVEGTSNPNLYWYRQAAGRGLQLLFYSVGIGQISSEVPQNLSASRPQDRQFILSSKKLLLSDSGFYLCAWSAIGAGVHNEQFFGPGTRLTVL.

The chain has TRBV5-4 and TRBJ2-1; 10 bases fit TRBD2. With V trimmed by 4 bases and J by 0 bases, 10 bases remained unmatched. CDR1 is SGHNT, CDR2 YYREEE, per germline (reference sequence). The CDR3 loop spans 18 amino acids. The CDR3 reads CASSGGLARGSSYNEQFF. The CDR3 DNA reads TGTGCCAGCAGCGGGGGACTAGCGAGAGGATCCTCCTACAATGAGCAGTTCTTC.

This clone showed up just a few times. The genes are TRBV5-4 and TRBJ1-2, with 7 nucleotides matching TRBD1. The CDR3 covers 12 residues. V dropped 4 bases and J dropped 5; count of bases not matched to a gene: 2. In germline, CDR1 is SGHNT, CDR2 YYREEE (reference sequence). For the CDR3, the DNA is TGTGCCAGCAGCCAGGACAGGTATGGCTACACCTTC. It specifies CASSQDRYGYTF.

V and J are TRBV19 and TRBJ1-5; D may be TRBD1 (6 bases). Germline assignment: CDR1 LNHDA and CDR2 SQIVND (reference sequence). Trimming removed 5 bases at V and 4 bases at J, with 12 bases between. This CDR3 is 14 amino acids long. CDR3 amino acids: CASSFQGMNQPQHF. CDR3 DNA sequence: TGTGCCAGTAGTTTTCAGGGGATGAATCAGCCCCAGCATTTT.

The CDR3 coding sequence is TGTGCCAGCAGCCCATTACTAGGCGAGCAGTTCTTC. It yields the protein CASSPLLGEQFF. The chain combines TRBV3-1 (or the pseudogene TRBV3-2) with TRBJ2-1, with a weak D call TRBD2 (5 bases). The germline V gene has CDR1 LGHDT and CDR2 YNNKEL (reference sequence). This CDR3 has 12 residues. Trimming shortened V by 4 bases and J by 10 bases, and 11 bases separated the two germline ends.

Comments on this clone: An end of the junction differs from the germline gene, which may be a read error. Other DNA sequences in this specimen translate into the identical CDR3. V usage is TRBV5-1 and J usage is TRBJ1-4; 7 nucleotides match TRBD1. Germline CDR1 is SGHRS and CDR2 is YFSETQ. This CDR3 has 15 amino acids. CDR3 sequence (DNA): TGCGCCAGCAGCTTACAGGGGTCAACCAATGAAAAACTGTTTTTT. Protein sequence: CASSLQGSTNEKLFF.

The chain uses TRBV19 and TRBJ2-2; D remains ambiguous. V gave up 0 bases and J gave up 6 bases, with 23 bases separating them. The germline CDR1 and CDR2 sequences are LNHDA and SQIVND (reference sequence). CDR3 length equals 19 residues. CDR3 nucleotides: TGTGCCAGTAGTATAGATCTAGGTGGCAGTTGGCCGACGGCCGGGGAGCTGTTTTTT. Its translation: CASSIDLGGSWPTAGELFF.

Concerning this clone: Additional DNA sequences in this sample encode the identical CDR3. This rearrangement joins TRBV7-2 to TRBJ1-2; 7 positions match TRBD1. The CDR3 contains 13 residues. V lost 1 base and J lost 4; bases outside the gene matches: 0. Germline V gene data show CDR1 as SGHTA and CDR2 as FQGNSA. CDR3 protein: CASSLDRGYGYTF. DNA for the CDR3: TGTGCCAGCAGCTTAGACAGGGGCTATGGCTACACCTTC.

V and J are TRBV28 and TRBJ2-3; 7 bases fit TRBD1. This CDR3 has 14 amino acids. Germline values: CDR1 MDHEN, CDR2 SYDVKM. The V and J ends lost 4 bases and 6 bases, in that order; junction bases with no gene match: 7. The CDR3 nucleotides read TGTGCCAGCAGTTCCGGGACAGTTGTGGATACGCAGTATTTT. Residues: CASSSGTVVDTQYF.